Listed here are 25 T cell receptor beta chains from one sample, sequenced in a study of PD-1 blockade in classical Hodgkin lymphoma. Generated by immunoSEQ multiplex PCR, the TCRdb table keeps only in-frame clones and is missing some. The data show 20,000 to 25,000 clones, approximately 73% seen once. Each patient experienced a relapse that followed autologous stem cell transplantation, and brentuximab vedotin exposure varied. This material consisted of peripheral blood mononuclear cells (PBMCs), taken before the second cycle of nivolumab. These TCRs come from a human donor with classical Hodgkin lymphoma.

The chain has TRBV7-9 and TRBJ2-1; D might be TRBD1 (6 bases). V gave up 4 bases and J gave up 0 bases, with 13 bases separating them. The CDR3 is 16 residues long. From germline, CDR1 is SEHNR and CDR2 FQNEAQ (reference sequence). The CDR3 loop is CASSSRDKSSYNEQFF. The CDR3 DNA sequence: TGTGCCAGCAGCTCACGGGACAAGAGCTCCTACAATGAGCAGTTCTTC.

The rearrangement joins TRBV29-1 to TRBJ2-1; 8 positions agree with TRBD2. The V and J ends lost 7 bases and 10 bases, in that order; junction bases with no gene match: 9. Germline V gene data show CDR1 as SQVTM and CDR2 as ANQGSEA. The CDR3 loop spans 12 amino acids. CDR3 DNA: TGCAGCGGGAAGCGGGAGTCCTGGGAGCAGTTCTTC. Its translation: CSGKRESWEQFF.

The chain carries TRBV27 and TRBJ2-1, with 11 bases fitting TRBD1. Germline V CDR1 and CDR2: MNHEY, SMNVEV (reference sequence). The CDR3 is made up of 18 amino acids. J gave up 2 bases and V 0 bases, and 6 bases lay outside the gene matches. CDR3: CASSLSAVGQGAYNEQFF. CDR3 bases: TGTGCCAGCAGTTTATCGGCGGTGGGACAGGGGGCCTACAATGAGCAGTTCTTC.

This clone was seen just once. The chain has TRBV18 and TRBJ1-4; 8 bases fit TRBD1. The CDR3 length is 14 residues. In germline, CDR1 is KGHSH, CDR2 LQKENI. V gave up 6 bases and J gave up 4 bases; unmatched junction bases: 4. CDR3 sequence: CASSTGAVNEKLFF. The CDR3 nucleotides read TGTGCCAGCTCGACAGGGGCGGTTAATGAAAAACTGTTTTTT.

The V and J genes are TRBV18 and TRBJ2-1; 8 bases agree with TRBD1. The CDR3 extends over 15 amino acids. Germline V gene lookup returns CDR1 KGHSH and CDR2 LQKENI. The trim removed 1 base at V and 6 bases at J, leaving 5 bases unmatched. In DNA, the CDR3 is TGTGCCAGCTCACCACAAAATCAGGGGGCCAATGAGCAGTTCTTC. The encoded protein is CASSPQNQGANEQFF. Full variable domain (outside the CDR3, taken from reference TRBV18 and TRBJ2-1): NAGVMQNPRHLVRRRGQEARLRCSPMKGHSHVYWYRQLPEEGLKFMVYLQKENIIDESGMPKERFSAEFPKEGPSILRIQQVVRGDSAAYFCASSPQNQGANEQFFGPGTRLTVL.

The DNA of the CDR3 is TGTGCCAGCAGCGAGGGACTAGCGGGAGGTTCAATGTTCTTC. This translates into CASSEGLAGGSMFF. The chain combines TRBV5-4 with TRBJ2-1, with 15 bases lining up with TRBD2. CDR3 size: 14 residues. The germline gives CDR1 SGHNT, CDR2 YYREEE (reference sequence). J gave up 15 bases and V 4 bases, and 8 bases lay outside the gene matches.

The chain combines TRBV27 with TRBJ1-6; TRBD1 is a possible D gene (6 bases). V gave up 3 bases and J gave up 0 bases, with 12 bases separating them. The CDR3 covers 17 residues. The V gene's germline CDR1 is MNHEY and CDR2 SMNVEV (reference sequence). CDR3 amino acids: CASSFRGQSSYNSPLHF. CDR3 DNA sequence: TGTGCCAGCAGTTTCCGGGGACAAAGCTCCTATAATTCACCCCTCCACTTT.

This chain uses TRBV29-1 with TRBJ1-6; 7 bases align to TRBD1. CDR3 size: 12 residues. CDR1 and CDR2 from the germline V gene are SQVTM and ANQGSEA. The J segment lost 10 bases and the V segment lost 6 bases, leaving 6 bases of the junction unmatched. This chain's CDR3 is CSVKTGESPLHF. CDR3 nucleotides: TGCAGCGTCAAAACAGGGGAGTCACCCCTCCACTTT.

The chain carries TRBV5-1 and TRBJ2-2; TRBD1 matches 9 bases. V lost 4 bases and J lost 7; bases outside the gene matches: 8. Germline lookup yields CDR1 SGHRS and CDR2 YFSETQ. The CDR3 length is 15 residues. The CDR3 DNA is TGCGCCAGCAGCAGGAACAGGGGGCGAAGCGGGGAGCTGTTTTTT. Amino acid sequence: CASSRNRGRSGELFF.

The J gene is TRBJ2-5, the V gene TRBV5-4; 7 nucleotides align to TRBD2. Germline CDR1 is SGHNT and CDR2 is YYREEE (reference sequence). The J segment lost 5 bases and the V segment lost 0 bases, leaving 4 bases of the junction unmatched. This CDR3 contains 14 residues. The CDR3 loop is CASSLVGGGETQYF. The CDR3 coding sequence is TGTGCCAGCAGCTTGGTCGGGGGAGGGGAGACCCAGTACTTC.

On this clone itself: Relative to the germline gene, one junction end is altered; a read error may explain this. This chain connects TRBV28 to TRBJ2-7; D is possibly TRBD2 (6 bases). The CDR3 sequence is 13 residues long. Germline V gene lookup returns CDR1 MDHEN and CDR2 SYDVKM. CDR3 residues: CASSYAGRASLDF. CDR3 in DNA: TGTGCCAGCAGTTATGCGGGACGGGCCTCACTAGACTTC.

V is TRBV19 and J is TRBJ2-1; TRBD2 might be the D (5 bases). The CDR3 runs to 15 residues. CDR1 LNHDA and CDR2 SQIVND come from the germline V gene (reference sequence). The V and J ends lost 6 bases and 0 bases respectively, with 12 bases between them. The CDR3 DNA reads as TGTGCCAGTAGATATGCGGGTAGCTCCTACAATGAGCAGTTCTTC. Translated: CASRYAGSSYNEQFF.

The chain employs TRBV5-1 and TRBJ2-7, with a weak D call TRBD2 (6 bases). Per germline, CDR1 SGHRS and CDR2 YFSETQ. V gave up 3 bases and J gave up 0 bases, with 10 bases separating them. The CDR3 contains 14 residues. CDR3 sequence reads: CASSWGLNSYEQYF. The DNA of the CDR3 is TGCGCCAGCAGCTGGGGACTGAACTCCTACGAGCAGTACTTC.

This sequence joins TRBV28 and TRBJ1-3; maybe TRBD1 (6 bases). V dropped 5 bases and J dropped 0 bases, with 17 bases sitting between them. From germline, CDR1 is MDHEN and CDR2 SYDVKM. The CDR3 loop spans 17 amino acids. CDR3 sequence: CASSPTWGGDSGNTIYF. The CDR3 DNA is TGTGCCAGCAGTCCCACGTGGGGGGGCGACTCTGGAAACACCATATATTTT.

Judged by abundance, this clone is medium-sized. The gene calls are TRBV6-5 and TRBJ1-3; D remains unclear. CDR1 is MNHEY and CDR2 is SVGAGI in the germline V gene. This CDR3 has 13 amino acids. The V end lost 2 bases, the J end lost 3 bases, and 5 bases lay between the germline ends. In nucleotides, the CDR3 is TGTGCCAGCAGTTACATCAGTGGAAACACCATATATTTT. Its protein product is CASSYISGNTIYF.

As for this clone: A far more abundant clone sits one base away, making this likely a read error. V is TRBV5-4 and J is TRBJ2-2, with D possibly matching TRBD2 (5 bases). V lost 0 bases, J lost 0 bases, and 6 bases lay in between. Germline V CDR1 and CDR2: SGHNT, YYREEE (reference sequence). The CDR3 extends over 15 amino acids. This CDR3 reads CASSLGTPNTGELFF. As DNA, the CDR3 is TGTGCCAGCAGCTTGGGGACTCCGAACACCGGGGAGCTGTTTTTT.

This chain uses TRBV5-1 with TRBJ2-7; 10 bases are shared with TRBD2. CDR1 is SGHRS and CDR2 is YFSETQ in the germline V gene. The CDR3 is 15 amino acids. Trimming at V came to 1 base and at J to 5 bases, leaving 6 bases not matched to a gene. CDR3: CASSLIGTSADEQYF. In nucleotides, the CDR3 is TGCGCCAGCAGCTTGATCGGGACTAGCGCAGACGAGCAGTACTTC.

This chain links TRBV10-3 with TRBJ1-5, with a possible D match to TRBD1 (5 bases). This CDR3 has 12 residues. With 6 bases removed from V and 3 bases from J, the gap between germline ends came to 6 bases. Germline-derived CDR1 and CDR2 are ENHRY and SYGVKD. The CDR3 sequence: CAIRGVNQPQHF. For the CDR3, the DNA is TGTGCCATCAGGGGGGTCAATCAGCCCCAGCATTTT.

The chain has TRBV2 and TRBJ2-1, with 13 positions matching TRBD2. CDR3 length equals 15 residues. V was pared by 5 bases and J by 7 bases, with 5 bases of the junction left unmatched. Germline V lookup: CDR1 SNHLY, CDR2 FYNNEI. CDR3 sequence reads: CASSLGLAGLNEQFF. Here the CDR3 DNA reads TGTGCCAGCAGTCTGGGACTAGCGGGGTTAAATGAGCAGTTCTTC.

This clone showed up just once. The chain joins TRBV2 to TRBJ2-5; a possible D gene is TRBD2 (5 bases). The CDR3 consists of 17 residues. CDR1 SNHLY and CDR2 FYNNEI come from the germline V gene. V was shortened by 0 bases and J by 2 bases, with 16 bases between the two germline ends. The CDR3 nucleotides are TGTGCCAGCAGTGAAGCGCTTCATTGGAGGTCACAAGAGACCCAGTACTTC. Translating gives CASSEALHWRSQETQYF.

The chain uses TRBV27 and TRBJ1-1; the match to TRBD1 covers 8 bases. V dropped 2 bases and J dropped 7; count of bases not matched to a gene: 6. The germline V gene encodes CDR1 MNHEY and CDR2 SMNVEV (reference sequence). The CDR3 consists of 14 residues. The CDR3 spells CASSLSQGAGEAFF. The CDR3 DNA sequence: TGTGCCAGCAGTTTAAGTCAGGGGGCTGGTGAAGCTTTCTTT.

The V call is TRBV7-9, the J call TRBJ1-1; D is unresolved. V lost 0 bases and J 0 bases, leaving 2 bases between the germline ends. The CDR3 runs to 13 residues. Germline values: CDR1 SEHNR, CDR2 FQNEAQ (reference sequence). The CDR3 spells CASSLALNTEAFF. The CDR3 DNA sequence: TGTGCCAGCAGCTTAGCTCTGAACACTGAAGCTTTCTTT.

The J gene is TRBJ2-1, the V gene TRBV28; D not resolved. Per germline, CDR1 MDHEN and CDR2 SYDVKM. V lost 2 bases and J lost 5, with 10 bases in between. The CDR3 is 14 residues long. The CDR3 loop is CASSLALRNNEQFF. The CDR3 DNA reads as TGTGCCAGCAGTTTAGCTCTGCGAAACAATGAGCAGTTCTTC.

The chain combines TRBV19 with TRBJ1-1; possible D gene TRBD1, 6 bases. V lost 6 bases to trimming and J lost 1 base, with 12 bases between them. The CDR3 is 14 residues long. Germline CDR1 reads LNHDA; CDR2 reads SQIVND (reference sequence). The CDR3 is CASSPVGANTEAFF. The CDR3 nucleotides read TGTGCCAGTAGCCCCGTGGGGGCGAACACTGAAGCTTTCTTT.

V is TRBV7-9 and J is TRBJ2-7; D may be TRBD1 (6 bases). The CDR3 consists of 12 residues. Germline V CDR1 and CDR2: SEHNR, FQNEAQ (reference sequence). Trimming took 5 bases from V and 3 from J, leaving 8 bases between them. CDR3 in amino acids: CASSKQGYEQYF. The CDR3 DNA reads as TGTGCCAGCAGCAAACAGGGCTACGAGCAGTACTTC.